The subject of this entry is one TCR beta chain. The antigen is undetermined. This sample was included in a study of T cells in localized non-small cell lung cancer. Notes on the study in general: Across samples, adjacent lung featured a median around 56 of the top 100 tumor clones.

Using immunoSEQ multiplex PCR, the repertoire was profiled, and TCRdb retains in-frame clones only, with some absent. The sample holds about 30,000 clones; 88% are singletons and the top ten take 10% to 15%. The clonotype was recovered from a female donor older than 55 with stage III squamous cell lung carcinoma. Source: peripheral blood, taken before any cancer treatment.

The CDR3 DNA follows: TGTGCCAGCAGCTCGGGAGACAGGGGGGACAATCAGCCCCAGCATTTT. Encoded protein: CASSSGDRGDNQPQHF. The rearrangement uses TRBV5-6 and TRBJ1-5, with 9 bases aligning to TRBD1. Germline assignment: CDR1 SGHDT and CDR2 YYEEEE. V lost 3 bases to trimming and J lost 3 bases; unmatched junction nucleotides: 7. CDR3 length equals 16 residues.